This T cell receptor (beta chain) appears in the sequencing data of a study of OX40 agonist ivuxolimab in advanced cancers. Study details: The drug used for patients, ivuxolimab, was an agonistic anti-OX40 (CD134) antibody. Intravenous ivuxolimab was administered to patients every 2 weeks at 0.01 to 10 mg/kg. Study results and caveats: CD8+ T cells were the subset that, on average, had more expanded clones than CD4+.

As for this clone: Its antigen is not known.

Here immunoSEQ multiplex PCR was the method, and the copy in TCRdb shows in-frame clones only, minus some. This table holds about 5,100 clones, 60% to 75% found once. This sequence originates from an adult with an advanced solid tumor such as melanoma, head and neck, liver or kidney cancer. The sample consisted of CD4+ or CD8+ T cells sorted from blood, taken in a trial of the OX40 agonist ivuxolimab.

The CDR3 here is CASSLASGLATQYF. CDR3 in DNA: TGTGCCAGCAGCTTAGCTAGCGGACTGGCGACCCAGTACTTC. The rearrangement links TRBV7-9 to TRBJ2-5, with D perhaps TRBD2 (6 bases). The germline CDR1 and CDR2 sequences are SEHNR and FQNEAQ (reference sequence). V lost 0 bases to trimming and J lost 7 bases, with 12 bases between them. The CDR3 contains 14 residues. Using reference TRBV7-9 and TRBJ2-5 for the parts outside the CDR3, the full variable domain is DTGVSQNPRHKITKRGQNVTFRCDPISEHNRLYWYRQTLGQGPEFLTYFQNEAQLEKSRLLSDRFSAERPKGSFSTLEIQRTEQGDSAMYLCASSLASGLATQYFGPGTRLLVL.